Listed below are T cell receptor beta chains from one sample, sequenced in a study of T cell changes during pregnancy in multiple sclerosis. Libraries were prepared by immunoSEQ multiplex PCR; TCRdb keeps only in-frame clonotypes and omits some of them. The table includes 40,000 to 60,000 clones, around 90% detected once. This material consisted of CD4+ T cells from peripheral blood mononuclear cells, taken in the third trimester of pregnancy. The source of these receptors is a female donor with multiple sclerosis, enrolled in a pregnancy study. Each CDR3 is given without its conserved first and last residue. Fields, in order: clone size, V gene, CDR3 protein. The listing skips clone size in some rows; elsewhere it reads once, few, many or a size class.

abundance: -
v_gene: TRBV15
CDR3aa: ATSRGTPRLAGVSEQY

abundance: -
v_gene: TRBV19
CDR3aa: ASSLGRGPTDTQY

abundance: once
v_gene: TRBV11-3
CDR3aa: ASSLGTENYEQY

abundance: -
v_gene: TRBV5-4
CDR3aa: ASSQRTGLNEKLF

abundance: -
v_gene: TRBV18
CDR3aa: ASSPTSPGAWEQY

abundance: -
v_gene: TRBV7-6
CDR3aa: ASSPTGEAGELF

abundance: -
v_gene: TRBV15
CDR3aa: ATSSREVRAYEQY

abundance: -
v_gene: TRBV10-3
CDR3aa: AISGRDYQETQY

abundance: -
v_gene: TRBV5-1
CDR3aa: ASSFDRYQETQY

abundance: -
v_gene: TRBV19
CDR3aa: ASSIEGTETQY

abundance: -
v_gene: TRBV9
CDR3aa: ASSVENFGGKLF

abundance: -
v_gene: TRBV6-5
CDR3aa: ASSRTGGDQPQH

abundance: -
v_gene: TRBV2
CDR3aa: ASRGQFNYGYT

abundance: once
v_gene: TRBV5-1
CDR3aa: ASSLGEQAISAF

abundance: -
v_gene: TRBV4-2
CDR3aa: ASSQFQFGTSGGEETQY

abundance: -
v_gene: TRBV30
CDR3aa: AWTGARAGNTIY

abundance: -
v_gene: TRBV7-2
CDR3aa: ASSLGGANTGELF